This T cell receptor (beta chain) was found in a study of blood T cell repertoires in COVID-19. Study in general: In each case, the material was cDNA or gDNA derived from T cells, B-cell-depleted T cells, or PBMCs.

CDR1 and CDR2 from the germline V gene are SGDLS and YYNGEE. With 4 bases removed from V and 4 bases from J, the gap between germline ends came to 10 bases. CDR3 length: 13 amino acids. Adults between about 18 and 95 years of age took part from 20 to 25 US areas. Recovered participants had two consecutive negative NP/OP PCR tests, healthcare professional clearance, or symptom resolution. Here immunoSEQ multiplex PCR was the method, and the copy in TCRdb shows in-frame clones only, minus some. The profile shows fewer than 600,000 clones, roughly 90% of them singletons. The TCR was taken from a woman aged 40 to 50 who had recovered from COVID-19. The material sequenced was PBMCs or T cells enriched from blood (not recorded which). The rearrangement links TRBV9 to TRBJ2-3; weak D call: TRBD2 (5 bases). CDR3 bases: TGTGCCAGCAGCCTCGGGAAAGCAGATACGCAGTATTTT. It specifies CASSLGKADTQYF.